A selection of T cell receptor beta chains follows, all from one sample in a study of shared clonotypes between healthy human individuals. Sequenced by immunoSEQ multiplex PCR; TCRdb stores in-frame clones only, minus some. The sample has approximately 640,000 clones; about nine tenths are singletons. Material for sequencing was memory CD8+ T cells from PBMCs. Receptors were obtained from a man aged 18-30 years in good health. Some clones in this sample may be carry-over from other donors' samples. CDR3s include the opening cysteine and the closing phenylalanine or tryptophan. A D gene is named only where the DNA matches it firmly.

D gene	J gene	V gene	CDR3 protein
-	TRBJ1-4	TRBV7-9	CASSLEQVESPNEKLFF
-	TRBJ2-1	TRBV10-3	CAIRGSAGSGDEQFF
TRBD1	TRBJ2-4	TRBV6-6	CASSYPGQPKNIQYF
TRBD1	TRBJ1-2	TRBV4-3	CASSQDGTGSSGYTF
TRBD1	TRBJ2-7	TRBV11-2	CASSLGTGAAEQYF
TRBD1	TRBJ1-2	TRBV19	CASSTPRDSLYHTF
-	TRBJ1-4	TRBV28	CASSPNMATNEKLFF
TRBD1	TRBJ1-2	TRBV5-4	CASSSLRDSSSGYTF
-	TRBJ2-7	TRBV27	CASSGPYEQYF
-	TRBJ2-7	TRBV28	CASSLMRDEQYF
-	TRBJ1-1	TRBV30	CAWSVSHLNTEAFF
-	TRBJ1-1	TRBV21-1	CASSKVCRDTEAFF
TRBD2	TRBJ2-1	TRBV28	CASGSKAGERNNEQFF
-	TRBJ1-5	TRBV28	CASSLYPGSNQPQHF
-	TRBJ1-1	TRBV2	CASSERRQAGEAFF
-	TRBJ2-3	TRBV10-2	CASSSGPSSTDTQYF
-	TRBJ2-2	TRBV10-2	CASSVQAFTGELFF
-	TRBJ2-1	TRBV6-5	CASSYLSGEGNEQFF
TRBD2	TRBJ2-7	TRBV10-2	CASSEIQREGYEQYF
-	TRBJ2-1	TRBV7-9	CASDSDSSYNEQFF
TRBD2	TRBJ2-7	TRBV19	CASSELAGGPTYEQYF
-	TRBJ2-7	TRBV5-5	CASSLRQAYEQYF
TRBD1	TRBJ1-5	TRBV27	CASSGRQGDQPQHF
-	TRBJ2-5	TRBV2	CATFYLGPDGETQYF
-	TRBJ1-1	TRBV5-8	CASSLSWRGTEAFF
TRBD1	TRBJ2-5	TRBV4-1	CASSQKGQGAGETQYF
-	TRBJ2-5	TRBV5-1	CASSLELGRSQETQYF
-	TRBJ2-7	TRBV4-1	CASSPSEEFYEQYF
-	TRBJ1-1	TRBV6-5	CASMGGNTEAFF
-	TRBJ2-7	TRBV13	CASSLGFRSSYEQYF
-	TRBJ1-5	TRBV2	CASRGGSSNQPQHF
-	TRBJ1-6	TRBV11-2	CASSPPWRGRDSPLHF
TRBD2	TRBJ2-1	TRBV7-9	CASSSKLAGANEQFF
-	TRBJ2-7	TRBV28	CASSPGDYSYEQYF
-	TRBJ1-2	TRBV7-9	CASSWGVPANYGYTF
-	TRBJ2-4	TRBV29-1	CSVEGVRTAQGLDIQYF
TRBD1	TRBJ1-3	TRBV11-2	CASSFPLRGGVGNTIYF
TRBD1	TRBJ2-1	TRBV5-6	CASSLQFLGGDEQFF
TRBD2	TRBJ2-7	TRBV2	CASSDGGVEQYF
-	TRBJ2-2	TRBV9	CASSVGLMGTLTGELFF
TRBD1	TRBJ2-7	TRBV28	CASIGQGYEQYF
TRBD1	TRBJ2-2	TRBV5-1	CASSSPDRGHNTGELFF
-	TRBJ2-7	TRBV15	CATSREKGQAYEQYF
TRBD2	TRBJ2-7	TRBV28	CASSSLAGGNYEQYF